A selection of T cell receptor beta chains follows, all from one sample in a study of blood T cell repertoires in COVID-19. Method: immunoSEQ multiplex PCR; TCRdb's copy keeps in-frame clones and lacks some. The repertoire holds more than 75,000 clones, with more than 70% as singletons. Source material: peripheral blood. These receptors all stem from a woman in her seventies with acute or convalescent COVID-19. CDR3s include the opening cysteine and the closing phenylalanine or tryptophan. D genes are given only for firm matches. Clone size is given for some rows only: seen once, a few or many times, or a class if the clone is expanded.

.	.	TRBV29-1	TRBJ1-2	TGCAGCGCCCGGTGGGGGTGGACAGACTCTAACTATGGCTACACCTTC	CSARWGWTDSNYGYTF
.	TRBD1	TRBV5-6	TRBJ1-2	TGTGCCAGCAGCCCACGACAGGGCCTCACCTTC	CASSPRQGLTF
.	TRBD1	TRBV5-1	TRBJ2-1	TGCGCCAGCAGCATTACAGGGGGTCCTAACAAGTACAATGAGCAGTTCTTC	CASSITGGPNKYNEQFF
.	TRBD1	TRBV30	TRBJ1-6	TGTGCCTGGAGACTGGGACAGGGAATCAATTCACCCCTCCACTTT	CAWRLGQGINSPLHF
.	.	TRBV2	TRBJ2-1	TGTGCCAGCAGTGACAGGCCAATGGGTAACAATGAGCAGTTCTTC	CASSDRPMGNNEQFF
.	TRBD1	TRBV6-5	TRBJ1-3	TGTGCCAGCACCGCGACAGGGCGCGGAAACACCATATATTTT	CASTATGRGNTIYF
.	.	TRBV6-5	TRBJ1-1	TGTGCCAGCAGTTACCCAGGGGCGGGGAACACTGAAGCTTTCTTT	CASSYPGAGNTEAFF
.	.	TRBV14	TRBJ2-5	TGTGCCAGCAGCCAAGTGTTAACAGTCGCACAGACCCAGTACTTC	CASSQVLTVAQTQYF
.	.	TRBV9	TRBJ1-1	TGTGCCAGCAGCGTAGAGTCCCAAAGCTGGGGAGGGGACACTGAAGCTTTCTTT	CASSVESQSWGGDTEAFF
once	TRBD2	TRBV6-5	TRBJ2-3	TGTGCCAGCAGCCAAAGCGGGAGGGGCACAGATACGCAGTATTTT	CASSQSGRGTDTQYF
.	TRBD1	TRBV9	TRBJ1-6	TGTGCCAGCAGCAACCGGGACAGGGGGCTTAATTCACCCCTCCACTTT	CASSNRDRGLNSPLHF
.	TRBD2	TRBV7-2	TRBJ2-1	TGTGCCAGCAGCGAGAATAGCGGGAGTAACTATGAGCAGTTCTTC	CASSENSGSNYEQFF
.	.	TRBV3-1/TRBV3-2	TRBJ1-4	TGTGCCAGCAGCCTGAGGACGGGGAATGAAAAACTGTTTTTT	CASSLRTGNEKLFF
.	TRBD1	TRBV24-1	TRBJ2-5	TGTGCCACCACTGCAGGAGCGGACAGGCAAGAGACCCAGTACTTC	CATTAGADRQETQYF
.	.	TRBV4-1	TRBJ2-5	TGCGCCAGCAGCCACCGACAGGACGGGGTAGAGACCCAGTACTTC	CASSHRQDGVETQYF
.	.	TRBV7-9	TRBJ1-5	TGTGCCAGCAGCAAAGAGGGGGTGAGAAATCAGCCCCAGCATTTT	CASSKEGVRNQPQHF
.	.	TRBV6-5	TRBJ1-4	TGTGCCAGCAGTTACTCGAATCCCAGGGGTGGGGAAAAACTGTTTTTT	CASSYSNPRGGEKLFF
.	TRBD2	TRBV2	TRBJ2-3	TGTGCCAGCATGATGGGACTAGCGGGGCTCACAGATACGCAGTATTTT	CASMMGLAGLTDTQYF
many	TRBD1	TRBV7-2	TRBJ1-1	TGTGCCAGCAGCTCCCGACAGGGGGCCACTGAAGCTTTCTTT	CASSSRQGATEAFF
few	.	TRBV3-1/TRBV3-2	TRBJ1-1	TGTGCCAGCAACCACGGGAGGAACACTGAAGCTTTCTTT	CASNHGRNTEAFF
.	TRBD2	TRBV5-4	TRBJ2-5	TGTGCCAGCAGCTCACTAGCGGGGGGGCAAGAGACCCAGTACTTC	CASSSLAGGQETQYF
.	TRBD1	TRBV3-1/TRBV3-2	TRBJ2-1	TGTGCCAGCAGCCCCACGACAGGGGGCGGCTCCTACAATGAGCAGTTCTTC	CASSPTTGGGSYNEQFF
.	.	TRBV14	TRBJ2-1	TGTGCCAGCAGCCGGGGGGGCAGGGTCAATGAGCAGTTCTTC	CASSRGGRVNEQFF
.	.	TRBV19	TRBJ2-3	TGTGCCAGTAGGTGGGACACCTACACAGATACGCAGTATTTT	CASRWDTYTDTQYF